The sequence of this T cell receptor (beta chain) was determined in a study of regulatory T cells in long-lasting Graves disease. For TCR beta, libraries came from iRepertoire HTBI primers and Arm-PCR of CDR3 regions. TCRdb reanalysed the multiplex PCR reads using MiXCR and keeps one entry per CDR3 protein. Among approximately 400,000 distinct CDR3 sequences listed, around 16% were seen once. Indicated time point: newly diagnosed GD, antithyroid drugs for less than 3 months. TCR sequences were obtained from RNA taken from PBMCs. CDR1 and CDR2 from the germline V gene are MDHEN and SYDVKM. V gave up 3 bases and J gave up 5 bases; unmatched junction bases: 15. This CDR3 is 18 amino acids long. This clonotype was counted at least ten times. In addition, the sample was reused for a study of T cells in Graves' hyperthyroidism and ophthalmopathy. That work states: Ophthalmopathy was told apart from stable hyperthyroidism by a 13 V-J model.

Source: peripheral blood mononuclear cells (PBMCs), taken at new diagnosis, from a patient treated with antithyroid drugs. This receptor was taken from a woman in her thirties or forties with Graves disease. This chain joins TRBV28 and TRBJ1-2, with 10 nucleotides matching TRBD1. The CDR3 nucleotides are TGTGCCAGCAGTTTTCTCGATTCGGACAGGGGGAGTGAGTATGGCTACACCTTC. Amino acid sequence: CASSFLDSDRGSEYGYTF.